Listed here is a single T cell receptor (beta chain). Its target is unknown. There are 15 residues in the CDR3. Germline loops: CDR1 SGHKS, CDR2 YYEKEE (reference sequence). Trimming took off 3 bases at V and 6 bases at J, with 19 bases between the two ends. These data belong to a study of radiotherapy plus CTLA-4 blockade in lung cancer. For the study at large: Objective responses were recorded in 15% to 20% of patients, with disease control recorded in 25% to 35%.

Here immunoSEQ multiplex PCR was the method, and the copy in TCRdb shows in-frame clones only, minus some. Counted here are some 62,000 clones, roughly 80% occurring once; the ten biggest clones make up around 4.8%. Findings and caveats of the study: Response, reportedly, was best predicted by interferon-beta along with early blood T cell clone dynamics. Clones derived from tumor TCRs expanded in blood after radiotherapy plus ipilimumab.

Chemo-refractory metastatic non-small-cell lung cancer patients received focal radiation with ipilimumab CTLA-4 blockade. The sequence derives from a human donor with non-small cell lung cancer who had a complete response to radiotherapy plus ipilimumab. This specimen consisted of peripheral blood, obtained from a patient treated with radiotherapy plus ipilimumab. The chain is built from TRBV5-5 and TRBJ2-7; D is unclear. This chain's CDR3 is CASSYAVQSWSEQYF. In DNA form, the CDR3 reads TGTGCCAGCAGCTACGCAGTACAGAGCTGGAGCGAGCAGTACTTC.